This passage covers 8 T cell receptor beta chains from one sample sequenced in a study of response to subunit inactivated influenza vaccine. A single record per CDR3 protein comes from TCRdb applying MiXCR to the RT-PCR reads. The top ten hold roughly 12% of the sample, which has about 650,000 distinct CDR3 sequences, approximately 14% seen once. The sequences come from PBMCs from blood, collected 11 to 12 days after vaccination. The source is a man aged 50-59 years who received an inactivated influenza vaccine.

This clonotype was picked up a small number of times. The rearrangement uses TRBV2 and TRBJ2-7; TRBD2 might be the D (6 bases). V lost 2 bases, J lost 2 bases, and 16 bases lay in between. Germline V gives CDR1 SNHLY, CDR2 FYNNEI. The CDR3 has 16 residues. The CDR3 bases are TGTGCCAGCAGTGAATATATCCCCGGGGGACCCTACGAGCAGTACTTC. It yields the protein CASSEYIPGGPYEQYF. Full variable domain (missing parts from reference TRBV2 and TRBJ2-7): EPEVTQTPSHQVTQMGQEVILRCVPISNHLYFYWYRQILGQKVEFLVSFYNNEISEKSEIFDDQFSVERPDGSNFTLKIRSTKLEDSAMYFCASSEYIPGGPYEQYFGPGTRLTVT.

The table lists this clonotype with a few counts. The chain joins TRBV11-2 to TRBJ2-1, with no clear D. Germline V gene lookup returns CDR1 SGHAT and CDR2 FQNNGV. Between the trimmed V and J ends, which lost 2 bases and 0 bases, there was a span of 14 bases. The CDR3 has 17 residues. CDR3 loop: CASSLMAASVSYNEQFF. CDR3 DNA sequence: TGTGCCAGCAGCTTAATGGCGGCTTCCGTCTCCTACAATGAGCAGTTCTTC.

The chain uses TRBV24-1 and TRBJ2-7; 9 positions agree with TRBD1. CDR1 and CDR2 (germline): KGHDR, SFDVKD. The CDR3 consists of 14 residues. Losses at the gene ends were 3 bases for V and 2 bases for J; bases not matched to a gene: 1. The CDR3, as DNA: TGTGCCACCAGTGATGGGGACAGGGCCTACGAGCAGTACTTC. This codes for CATSDGDRAYEQYF.

This clonotype was counted many times. V and J are TRBV29-1 and TRBJ1-2; TRBD1 agrees at 7 bases. The trim removed 4 bases at V and 5 bases at J, leaving 7 bases unmatched. The CDR3 sequence is 13 residues long. Per germline, CDR1 SQVTM and CDR2 ANQGSEA. Here the CDR3 reads CSVVRQGRYGYTF. The CDR3 DNA sequence: TGCAGCGTTGTTAGACAGGGAAGATATGGCTACACCTTC.

The V call is TRBV5-1, the J call TRBJ2-3, with TRBD2 matching 12 bases. The CDR3 extends over 16 amino acids. The V segment lost 0 bases and the J segment 6 bases; nucleotides outside the gene matches: 5. Per the germline V gene, CDR1 is SGHRS and CDR2 is YFSETQ. The chain's CDR3 is CASSLELAGGVDTQYF. The CDR3 DNA follows: TGCGCCAGCAGCTTGGAGCTAGCGGGAGGGGTTGATACGCAGTATTTT.

This clonotype has a count of ten or more. The rearrangement joins TRBV28 to TRBJ2-1; D is undetermined. The germline CDR1 and CDR2 sequences are MDHEN and SYDVKM. V lost 1 base to trimming and J lost 5 bases, with 3 bases between them. The CDR3 has 12 residues. The CDR3, as DNA: TGTGCCAGCAGTTTATCCCACAATGAGCAGTTCTTC. Its translation: CASSLSHNEQFF.

This clonotype was counted ten times or more. The rearrangement links TRBV12-3 or TRBV12-4 to TRBJ1-5, with D uncertain. Trimming cost V 5 bases and J 0 bases, with 11 bases left between them. The CDR3 is 15 residues long. The CDR3: CASSRDGDSNQPQHF. In DNA form, the CDR3 reads TGTGCCAGCAGTAGAGACGGAGATAGCAATCAGCCCCAGCATTTT.

Ten or more counts support this clonotype. The J gene is TRBJ2-7, the V gene TRBV27, with a tentative D call TRBD1 (6 bases). This CDR3 has 15 residues. Trimming left V 6 bases short and J 0 bases short, with 15 bases between. Germline CDR1 MNHEY, CDR2 SMNVEV (reference sequence). The CDR3 nucleotides read TGTGCCAGCAGGCCATCAGGGGTTAGCTCCTACGAGCAGTACTTC. The encoded protein is CASRPSGVSSYEQYF.